Many counts were recorded for the clone carrying this TCR beta chain. RNA transcripts yielded amplified TCR beta CDR3 regions. RT-PCR in the first round used HTBI primers; a second-round multiplex PCR followed. MiXCR, run by TCRdb on the multiplex PCR reads, gives a single entry per CDR3 protein. This sample has a few hundred thousand distinct CDR3 sequences; 20% to 25% occur once, and the top ten carry around 40%. This CDR3 has 12 amino acids. V lost 3 bases and J lost 7, with 9 bases in between. Germline V gene lookup returns CDR1 LGHNT and CDR2 FRNRAP. Uncontrolled infections, pregnancy, lactation or other autoimmune diseases led to patient exclusion. Symptoms, serum thyroxine and TRAb, thyroid ultrasound, and orbital computed tomography formed the diagnostic basis. It was from under 13 ml of fresh peripheral blood that the PBMCs came. The sample belongs to a study of Graves' ophthalmopathy and Graves' hyperthyroidism. In the study overall: Samples of peripheral blood were obtained at initial diagnosis, prior to treatment of any kind.

The V call is TRBV12-5, the J call TRBJ1-2; D might be TRBD1 (5 bases). The sequence derives from a woman aged 45 to 65 with Graves' ophthalmopathy. Sequencing was performed on peripheral blood. CDR3: CASGFEGFGYTF. The CDR3 DNA reads TGTGCTAGTGGTTTTGAGGGGTTTGGCTACACCTTC.